Given below is one T cell receptor (beta chain) in context. The target antigen is unknown. Each CDR3 protein gets one entry after TCRdb re-called the reads with MiXCR. The sample yields under 850,000 distinct CDR3 sequences, approximately 34% seen once. These data come from a study of T cell repertoires in cytomegalovirus infection. Findings of the study overall: Cumulative public TCR beta family frequency identified CMV carriers with the relevant HLA.

Between the trimmed V and J ends, which lost 5 bases and 4 bases, there was a span of 11 bases. Per the germline V gene, CDR1 is MNHNY and CDR2 is SVGAGI (reference sequence). There are 13 residues in the CDR3. The clonotype was recovered from a human donor in good health (CMV status not recorded). Some clones in this sample may be carry-over from other donors' samples. This sequence joins TRBV6-6 and TRBJ1-1; D unresolved. Source material: PBMCs. The CDR3 DNA follows: TGTGCCAGCAGTGTGGGTATGGGCACTGAAGCTTTCTTT. Residues: CASSVGMGTEAFF.